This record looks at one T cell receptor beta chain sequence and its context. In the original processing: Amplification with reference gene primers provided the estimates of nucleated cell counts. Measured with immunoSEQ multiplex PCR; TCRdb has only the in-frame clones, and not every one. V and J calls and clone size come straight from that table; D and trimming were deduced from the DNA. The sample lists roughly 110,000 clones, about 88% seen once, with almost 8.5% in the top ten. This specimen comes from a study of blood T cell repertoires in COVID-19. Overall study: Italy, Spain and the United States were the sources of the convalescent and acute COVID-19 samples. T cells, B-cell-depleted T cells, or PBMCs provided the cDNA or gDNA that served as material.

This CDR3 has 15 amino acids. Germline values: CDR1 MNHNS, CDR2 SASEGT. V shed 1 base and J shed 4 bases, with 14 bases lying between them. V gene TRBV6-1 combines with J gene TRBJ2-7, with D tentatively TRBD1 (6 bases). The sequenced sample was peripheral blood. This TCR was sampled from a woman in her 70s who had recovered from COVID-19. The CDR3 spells CASSEGQALGYEQYF. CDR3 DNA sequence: TGTGCCAGCAGTGAAGGACAGGCCTTGGGGTACGAGCAGTACTTC.